Detailed here is one TCR beta chain. No antigen is known for it. Multiplex touch-down PCR with TRB-A/B primers amplified rearranged V-D-J TRB sequences. TCRdb re-analysed the multiplex PCR reads in MiXCR, keeping a single row per CDR3 protein. The data hold 2,000 or so distinct CDR3 sequences, with around 30% observed a single time. The data originate from a study of T cell repertoires in aging, cancer and after chemotherapy. On the study more broadly: Patients with glioblastoma brain tumors were sampled before and after temozolomide-based therapy. Whole-study findings and limits: Loss of evenness, beyond lost richness, contributed to age-related TCR diversity decline in cancer patients. In each cancer cohort, median generation probability increased across chemotherapy, suggesting thymic output rebounded.

The CDR3 covers 15 residues. CDR1 and CDR2 from the germline V gene are SGHAT and FQNNGV. Germline trimming cut 0 bases from V and 5 bases from J; bases unmatched to any gene: 3. Peripheral blood genomic DNA, not sorted cells or RNA, was the template. The source of this sequence is a human donor with a solid tumor. Sequencing was performed on blood. The chain has TRBV11-2 and TRBJ2-5; 10 bases fit TRBD2. CDR3 in amino acids: CASSLEGLALETQYF. The CDR3, as DNA: TGTGCCAGCAGCTTAGAGGGACTAGCGTTGGAGACCCAGTACTTC.